This T cell receptor (beta chain) was sequenced during a study of control samples from healthy donors and cancer patients. Clones were sequenced by immunoSEQ multiplex PCR, and TCRdb holds only the in-frame ones, with some missing. In the table there are roughly 130,000 clones, about 94% of which are singletons. The ends lost 2 bases at V and 6 bases at J; junction bases unmatched: 13. CDR3 length: 16 amino acids. The germline V gene encodes CDR1 MNHEY and CDR2 SVGAGI. The source is a man under 40 in good health. The sample was blood. The chain links TRBV6-5 to TRBJ2-7; 7 bases line up with TRBD2. The CDR3 region is CASSYPRGGGVVEQYF. The CDR3 bases are TGTGCCAGCAGTTACCCGCGGGGTGGGGGGGTGGTCGAGCAGTACTTC.